The 26 T cell receptor beta chains below all came from one sample that was sequenced in a study of chemoradiotherapy in HPV16-positive cancers. The table came from immunoSEQ multiplex PCR; TCRdb's copy has only in-frame clones and leaves some out. The table shows about 23,000 clones, with less than 90% occurring only once. The sequencing here drew on blood, taken from a patient who underwent chemoradiotherapy. These receptors all come from a human donor with HPV-associated anogenital cancer.

This clone was recorded only once. The CDR3 bases are TGTGCCAGCAGCACATCGAACAGGGGCACCGGGGAGCTGTTTTTT. This encodes CASSTSNRGTGELFF. The genes are TRBV9 and TRBJ2-2; 7 bases fit TRBD1. This CDR3 comprises 15 residues. CDR1 is SGDLS, CDR2 YYNGEE, per germline. V was pared by 4 bases and J by 4 bases, with 7 bases of the junction left unmatched.

The V call is TRBV1, the J call TRBJ1-4. TRBV1 is annotated as a pseudogene. The CDR3 has 15 residues. The CDR3 nucleotides are TGCACCAGCAGCCAAGTTTTCCGGGCCGGAGAAAAACTGTTTTTT. It encodes CTSSQVFRAGEKLFF.

V is TRBV7-9 and J is TRBJ1-1; no reliable D call. This CDR3 is built from 13 residues. The germline V and J ends were trimmed by 0 bases and 10 bases, with 12 bases remaining between them. Per germline, CDR1 SEHNR and CDR2 FQNEAQ (reference sequence). CDR3 loop: CASSLAAAGRAFF. The CDR3 DNA reads TGTGCCAGCAGCTTAGCGGCTGCCGGGAGAGCTTTCTTT.

The chain employs TRBV5-1 and TRBJ1-3; D is undetermined. V dropped 0 bases and J dropped 4 bases, with 11 bases sitting between them. Looked up from germline, CDR1 is SGHRS and CDR2 is YFSETQ. The CDR3 has 15 amino acids. The CDR3 nucleotides are TGCGCCAGCAGCTTGGACCCACGGTCGGGAAACACCATATATTTT. Translating it yields CASSLDPRSGNTIYF.

By share of the sample, this clone is medium-sized. This chain links TRBV18 with TRBJ1-1, with D unresolved. The CDR3 is made up of 13 amino acids. The germline CDR1 and CDR2 sequences are KGHSH and LQKENI. With 2 bases removed from V and 5 bases from J, the gap between germline ends came to 9 bases. This CDR3 is CASSPGGLTEAFF. CDR3 in DNA: TGTGCCAGCTCACCAGGAGGGTTAACTGAAGCTTTCTTT.

This clone was seen a single time. The J gene is TRBJ2-7, the V gene TRBV5-1; D is unclear. V lost 2 bases and J 0 bases, leaving 12 bases between the germline ends. The CDR3 sequence is 15 residues long. The V gene's germline CDR1 is SGHRS and CDR2 YFSETQ. CDR3 sequence reads: CASSLTPSSSYEQYF. The CDR3, as DNA: TGCGCCAGCAGCTTAACCCCCAGCAGCTCCTACGAGCAGTACTTC.

V and J are TRBV4-2 and TRBJ2-3; no clear D. V was cut by 0 bases and J by 4 bases, with 2 bases left in between. CDR3 length equals 12 residues. Germline V CDR1 and CDR2: LGHNA, YNFKEQ. The DNA of the CDR3 is TGTGCCAGCAGCCAAGAGGCAGATACGCAGTATTTT. It is translated as CASSQEADTQYF.

V and J are TRBV5-1 and TRBJ2-3, with a tentative D call TRBD2 (6 bases). This CDR3 has 15 amino acids. V lost 4 bases and J lost 2, with 14 bases in between. CDR1 and CDR2 (germline): SGHRS, YFSETQ. CDR3 loop: CASSGVSGTTDTQYF. CDR3 coding DNA: TGCGCCAGCAGCGGAGTTAGCGGAACCACAGATACGCAGTATTTT.

The chain links TRBV9 to TRBJ2-7; TRBD2 agrees at 11 bases. The CDR3 has 15 residues. CDR1 SGDLS and CDR2 YYNGEE come from the germline V gene. The junction had 4 bases not matched to a gene; V was cut back by 3 bases and J by 2 bases. The CDR3 here is CASSAGTSGTYEQYF. The CDR3 DNA sequence: TGTGCCAGCAGCGCTGGGACTAGCGGCACCTACGAGCAGTACTTC.

The chain links TRBV6-5 to TRBJ1-1, with D maybe TRBD1 (6 bases). The V end was cut by 2 bases, the J end by 1 base, with 11 bases between. The CDR3 extends over 15 amino acids. Germline-derived CDR1 and CDR2 are MNHEY and SVGAGI. The CDR3 reads CASSYGGAGNTEAFF. In nucleotides, the CDR3 is TGTGCCAGCAGTTACGGGGGGGCCGGGAACACTGAAGCTTTCTTT.

The chain couples TRBV5-1 to TRBJ2-7; 9 bases agree with TRBD2. J lost 6 bases, V lost 0 bases, and 4 bases had no gene match. CDR3 length equals 14 residues. Germline CDR1 SGHRS, CDR2 YFSETQ. CDR3 DNA sequence: TGCGCCAGCAGCTTGGTTAGTAGCGGGAGCGAGCAGTACTTC. Its translation: CASSLVSSGSEQYF.

This clone was detected a few times. V usage is TRBV7-2 and J usage is TRBJ2-7, with D possibly matching TRBD1 (6 bases). This CDR3 region has 14 residues. The V gene lost 2 bases and the J gene lost 9 bases, with 17 bases spanning the gap. CDR1 and CDR2 from the germline V gene are SGHTA and FQGNSA. CDR3 in DNA: TGTGCCAGCAGCTTATTGGCAGGGGCGGTTGTGCAGTACTTC. Its translation: CASSLLAGAVVQYF.

The rearrangement uses TRBV2 and TRBJ2-7, with TRBD2 matching over 8 bases. V was clipped by 0 bases and J by 9 bases; unmatched bases: 16. CDR3 length: 17 residues. Per the germline V gene, CDR1 is SNHLY and CDR2 is FYNNEI. CDR3 amino acids: CASSEALGLAGLGGQYF. The CDR3, as DNA: TGTGCCAGCAGTGAAGCGCTAGGGCTAGCGGGCCTTGGGGGGCAGTACTTC.

The chain couples TRBV30 to TRBJ1-5; a possible D gene is TRBD1 (6 bases). The CDR3 extends over 13 amino acids. The ends were cut back, 2 bases at V and 3 bases at J, with 8 bases in the middle. Germline V gene lookup returns CDR1 GTSNPN and CDR2 SVGIG (reference sequence). The CDR3 protein is CAWSYRVNQPQHF. The CDR3 bases are TGTGCCTGGAGTTACAGGGTCAATCAGCCCCAGCATTTT.

The chain couples TRBV5-1 to TRBJ2-5; D unresolved. The CDR3 has 12 amino acids. The V end lost 4 bases, the J end lost 5 bases, and 9 bases lay between the germline ends. Germline CDR1 SGHRS, CDR2 YFSETQ. The CDR3 DNA is TGCGCCAGCAGCCCCGAGAGTGAGACCCAGTACTTC. Translation gives CASSPESETQYF.

The rearrangement joins TRBV7-8 to TRBJ2-7; D is possibly TRBD2 (6 bases). The CDR3 consists of 17 residues. V shed 0 bases and J shed 1 base, with 16 bases lying between them. In germline, CDR1 is SGHVS, CDR2 FQNEAQ. The CDR3 DNA reads as TGTGCCAGCAGCTTAGCCACCGGGGGACTGGGATCCTACGAGCAGTACTTC. Translated, it gives CASSLATGGLGSYEQYF.

This clone is medium-sized in the sample. The chain combines TRBV2 with TRBJ1-5; D might be TRBD1 (6 bases). Trimming removed 6 bases at V and 8 bases at J, with 14 bases between. There are 13 residues in the CDR3. Germline assignment: CDR1 SNHLY and CDR2 FYNNEI. CDR3 sequence reads: CASRGQGLEPQHF. DNA for the CDR3: TGTGCCAGCAGGGGCCAGGGGCTTGAGCCCCAGCATTTT.

The chain employs TRBV19 and TRBJ2-1, with D perhaps TRBD2 (5 bases). Germline V gives CDR1 LNHDA, CDR2 SQIVND (reference sequence). V lost 5 bases and J 10 bases, leaving 15 bases between the germline ends. The CDR3 sequence is 13 residues long. The CDR3 region is CASSASSRREQFF. The CDR3 nucleotides are TGTGCCAGTAGTGCCTCCTCCCGGAGGGAGCAGTTCTTC.

The CDR3 reads CASSSRNTGELFF. CDR3 nucleotide sequence: TGTGCCAGCAGCTCTAGAAACACCGGGGAGCTGTTTTTT. This rearrangement joins TRBV7-2 to TRBJ2-2; the D is unclear. Trimming pared 4 bases from V and 2 bases from J, leaving 5 bases between. Germline CDR1 reads SGHTA; CDR2 reads FQGNSA. The length of the CDR3 is 13 residues.

The rearrangement links TRBV10-3 to TRBJ1-1; maybe TRBD1 (5 bases). The V and J ends lost 7 bases and 6 bases respectively, with 15 bases between them. The CDR3 length is 13 residues. CDR1 is ENHRY, CDR2 SYGVKD, per germline. The CDR3 nucleotides are TGTGCCATCAACCCCGGGGCCGGTTCTGAAGCTTTCTTT. Translating gives CAINPGAGSEAFF.

The chain is built from TRBV6-1 and TRBJ2-1, with 10 bases lining up with TRBD2. The junction had 6 bases not matched to a gene; V was cut back by 8 bases and J by 2 bases. The CDR3 has 15 amino acids. Germline values: CDR1 MNHNS, CDR2 SASEGT. CDR3 residues: CASELSGGAYNEQFF. CDR3 nucleotide sequence: TGTGCCAGCGAGCTAAGCGGGGGGGCCTACAATGAGCAGTTCTTC.

This chain joins TRBV18 and TRBJ2-3; 10 bases line up with TRBD1. This CDR3 has 15 amino acids. V lost 1 base and J lost 6; bases outside the gene matches: 4. Germline values: CDR1 KGHSH, CDR2 LQKENI. CDR3 DNA: TGTGCCAGCTCACCACGGACAGGGGGTATGGATACGCAGTATTTT. This translates into CASSPRTGGMDTQYF.

The chain combines TRBV5-4 with TRBJ2-7; D remains unclear. The CDR3 has 13 residues. The V gene lost 5 bases and the J gene lost 3 bases, with 12 bases spanning the gap. Germline V gene lookup returns CDR1 SGHNT and CDR2 YYREEE (reference sequence). The CDR3 nucleotides are TGTGCCAGCAGTCTCGTCCCAGGCTACGAGCAGTACTTC. Protein product: CASSLVPGYEQYF.

This clone was detected once. The chain couples TRBV2 to TRBJ2-1; D perhaps matches TRBD2 (5 bases). Looked up from germline, CDR1 is SNHLY and CDR2 is FYNNEI. Trimming left V 9 bases short and J 0 bases short, with 9 bases between. The CDR3 has 13 amino acids. The CDR3 nucleotides read TGTGCCAGTAGCGAAAGCTCCTACAATGAGCAGTTCTTC. The encoded protein is CASSESSYNEQFF.

The gene calls are TRBV6-4 and TRBJ2-7; 7 bases map to TRBD1. Germline loops: CDR1 MRHNA, CDR2 SNTAGT. V was pared by 5 bases and J by 5 bases, with 6 bases of the junction left unmatched. The CDR3 length is 13 residues. DNA for the CDR3: TGTGCCAGCAGTTCTTCAGGGGGTGACGAGCAGTACTTC. Its protein is CASSSSGGDEQYF.

The chain has TRBV19 and TRBJ2-2, with 11 positions matching TRBD1. Germline loops: CDR1 LNHDA, CDR2 SQIVND (reference sequence). The trim removed 9 bases at V and 10 bases at J, leaving 16 bases unmatched. This CDR3 is built from 16 residues. CDR3 loop: CASRDRGLTAGTELFF. The DNA for the CDR3 is TGTGCCAGCCGGGACAGGGGGTTAACTGCAGGAACGGAGCTGTTTTTT. The variable domain in full, completed from reference TRBV19 and TRBJ2-2, reads DGGITQSPKYLFRKEGQNVTLSCEQNLNHDAMYWYRQDPGQGLRLIYYSQIVNDFQKGDIAEGYSVSREKKESFPLTVTSAQKNPTAFYLCASRDRGLTAGTELFFGEGSRLTVL.